This T cell receptor (beta chain) appears in the sequencing data of a study of T cells in women clearing cervical HPV infection. Overall study: Controls were women whose single incident HPV16 infection cleared within 12 months without precancer or cancer. Case blood drawn at lesion detection; control blood after infection cleared.

TCRdb's copy holds only in-frame clones and misses some; the assay was immunoSEQ multiplex PCR. The sample includes tens of thousands of clones. A note on this clone: Its antigen is still unknown.

All participants had a single incident cervical HPV16 infection, and prevalent HPV16 infections were excluded. Study outcomes and limitations: CIN3+ cases had significantly higher TCR richness than controls; evenness did not differ.

Sequenced sample: blood buffy coat. The receptor's source is a woman between 18 and 70 years old with a cervical HPV16 infection that either progressed to CIN3+ or cleared (not recorded which).

The CDR3 bases that were read are TGTGCCTGGAGGAACCGGGACAGGGAAAGTCAGCCG. This encodes CAWRNRDRESQP. The whole CDR3 protein is CAWRNRDRESQPQYF. The chain couples TRBV30 to TRBJ2-3; 9 bases are shared with TRBD1. Read sequence stops 3 residues before the CDR3 end, and the germline J gene provides the missing end. Germline V lookup: CDR1 GTSNPN, CDR2 SVGIG (reference sequence). The CDR3 is 15 residues long.